These T cell receptor beta chains were read from a single sample in a study of control samples from healthy donors and cancer patients. Assay: immunoSEQ multiplex PCR; the TCRdb copy retains only in-frame clones and omits some. The repertoire holds more than 85,000 clones, with around nine tenths as singletons. The sequenced material came from blood. The receptors stem from a human donor in good health. The donor label of this sample is uncertain. Both conserved end residues are part of each CDR3. D genes are given only for firm matches. The size field is filled for only some rows; it gives once, few, many or a size class.

D gene,J gene,clone size,V gene,CDR3 protein,CDR3 DNA
TRBD1,TRBJ2-5,once,TRBV7-9,CASSRTTGGRGQETQYF,TGTGCCAGCAGCCGCACCACAGGGGGCCGGGGGCAAGAGACCCAGTACTTC
-,TRBJ1-6,-,TRBV30,CAWELGGSSPPHF,TGTGCCTGGGAATTGGGTGGTTCTTCACCCCCCCACTTT
-,TRBJ2-3,-,TRBV18,CASSQREGGQTDTQYF,TGTGCCAGCTCTCAAAGGGAGGGGGGCCAGACAGATACGCAGTATTTT
-,TRBJ2-1,-,TRBV5-1,CASSLANSDNEQFF,TGCGCCAGCAGCTTGGCCAACTCGGACAATGAGCAGTTCTTC
-,TRBJ2-5,-,TRBV2,CASRSFGRGQETQYF,TGTGCCAGCCGGAGTTTCGGTAGGGGCCAAGAGACCCAGTACTTC
TRBD2,TRBJ2-2,-,TRBV5-4,CASSYGLAGNTGELFF,TGTGCCAGCAGCTACGGACTAGCGGGGAACACCGGGGAGCTGTTTTTT
TRBD1,TRBJ2-7,-,TRBV5-1,CASSFRSGTGGFAQYF,TGCGCCAGCAGCTTCCGCTCCGGGACAGGGGGTTTCGCGCAGTACTTC
-,TRBJ1-4,-,TRBV24-1,CATSDFGPGPDEKLFF,TGTGCCACCAGTGATTTCGGGCCTGGGCCCGATGAAAAACTGTTTTTT
TRBD1,TRBJ1-2,-,TRBV19,CASSRTGYGYTF,TGTGCCAGTAGCAGGACAGGATATGGCTACACCTTC
TRBD2,TRBJ2-3,-,TRBV5-1,CASSLVTSGGSTDTQYF,TGCGCCAGCAGCTTGGTAACTAGCGGGGGGTCCACAGATACGCAGTATTTT
-,TRBJ1-6,few,TRBV11-2,CASSSGPRYNSPLHF,TGTGCCAGCAGCTCGGGACCGCGCTATAATTCACCCCTCCACTTT
TRBD1,TRBJ1-5,-,TRBV6-5,CASILDRVSQPQHF,TGTGCCAGCATCCTGGACAGGGTAAGTCAGCCCCAGCATTTT
-,TRBJ1-2,-,TRBV7-2,CASSLVADRANYGYTF,TGTGCCAGCAGCCTTGTGGCGGACAGAGCTAACTATGGCTACACCTTC
TRBD1,TRBJ1-2,-,TRBV28,CASSFGTASNYGYTF,TGTGCCAGCAGTTTCGGGACAGCCTCTAACTATGGCTACACCTTC
TRBD2,TRBJ2-3,-,TRBV7-3,CASSAIAGGQDTQYF,TGTGCCAGCAGCGCGATAGCGGGGGGGCAAGATACGCAGTATTTT
-,TRBJ1-1,-,TRBV7-9,CASSFLAIRNTEAFF,TGTGCCAGCAGCTTTCTCGCAATAAGGAACACTGAAGCTTTCTTT
TRBD1,TRBJ1-1,-,TRBV6-6,CASSRTGVWNTEAFF,TGTGCCAGCAGCCGCACAGGGGTCTGGAACACTGAAGCTTTCTTT
-,TRBJ2-2,-,TRBV19,CASSPRPTLTGELFF,TGTGCCAGTAGTCCCCGTCCGACTCTCACCGGGGAGCTGTTTTTT
-,TRBJ1-1,-,TRBV12-3/TRBV12-4,CASSLKNEAFF,TGTGCCAGCAGTCTAAAAAATGAAGCTTTCTTT
-,TRBJ1-1,-,TRBV6-5,CASSYSGLPRAEAFF,TGTGCCAGCAGTTACTCCGGACTGCCGAGGGCTGAAGCTTTCTTT
-,TRBJ2-3,-,TRBV12-3/TRBV12-4,CASSITSTDTQYF,TGTGCCAGCAGTATCACTAGCACAGATACGCAGTATTTT
-,TRBJ2-7,-,TRBV2,CASSDGQFYSYEQYF,TGTGCCAGCAGTGATGGGCAGTTTTACTCCTACGAGCAGTACTTC
-,TRBJ2-5,-,TRBV4-2,CASSPEGKGETQYF,TGTGCCAGCAGCCCTGAGGGGAAGGGAGAGACCCAGTACTTC
TRBD1,TRBJ1-2,-,TRBV4-2,CASSQDLGQVYGYTF,TGTGCCAGCAGCCAAGATTTGGGACAGGTCTATGGCTACACCTTC
TRBD1,TRBJ2-2,-,TRBV6-6,CASSSTGIEAGELFF,TGTGCCAGCAGTTCGACAGGGATAGAGGCCGGGGAGCTGTTTTTT